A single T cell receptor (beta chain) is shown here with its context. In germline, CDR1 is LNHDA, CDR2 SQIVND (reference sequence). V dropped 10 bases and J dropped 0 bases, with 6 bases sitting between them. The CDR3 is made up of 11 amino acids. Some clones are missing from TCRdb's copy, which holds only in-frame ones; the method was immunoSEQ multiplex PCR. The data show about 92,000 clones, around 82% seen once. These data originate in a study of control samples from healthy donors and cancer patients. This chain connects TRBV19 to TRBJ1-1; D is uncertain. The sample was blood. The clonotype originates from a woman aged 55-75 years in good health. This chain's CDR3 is CATAVNTEAFF. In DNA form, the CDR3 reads TGTGCCACTGCCGTGAACACTGAAGCTTTCTTT.